This T cell receptor beta chain was documented in a study of cytomegalovirus exposure and HLA in healthy donors (TCRdb year 2017). Regarding the complete study: According to a later analysis, one platform produced both the 110 or so validation repertoires and the approximately 600 repertoires of the first cohort. The aim of the study was to test whether cataloging public T cell receptors could identify signatures of past pathogen exposure. Along with the roughly 610-subject first cohort, a separate validation cohort of over 90 different subjects was used. To predict cytomegalovirus infection status, the study combined high-throughput TCR immunosequencing, statistical association of individual TCRs with disease status, and machine learning.

Paper-wide results and their limitations: Across donors, most TCR sequences were observed very rarely, whereas some public TCRs were present in many individuals. The classifier was reported to diagnose cytomegalovirus status with high specificity and sensitivity in both the original and validation cohorts. In a later analysis, TCRs clustered in the first cohort were found to also tend to co-occur in the approximately 120 validation repertoires, with 85% to 95% of cluster scores above 0. The authors suggested that the approach could potentially be generalized to other disease states and immunological phenotypes. All 120 or so repertoires were used to score co-occurrence in the validation cohort in a later analysis, because that analysis had no HLA typing for the cohort. The study listed 150 to 200 TCR beta chains as associated with cytomegalovirus. In vitro tests confirmed that a few of the cytomegalovirus-associated TCR beta chains recognize cytomegalovirus antigens.

Per the germline V gene, SNHLY is the CDR1 and FYNNEI is the CDR2. There are 14 amino acids in the CDR3, from cysteine to phenylalanine inclusive. CDR3 DNA is the only sequence kept; it has 42 bases, read in frame from the first base. V loses 6 bases, J loses 0 bases, and the germline ends lie 12 bases apart. A remark on this clone: Its specific antigen is unknown. The sample holds no much larger clone one base away, and base qualities are not on file.

Libraries were made using the immunoSEQ multiplex PCR assay. The authors' pipeline ran thus. A statistical classification framework was built for diagnosing cytomegalovirus status from the catalog of TCR beta chain sequences. This is the immuneACCESS table as TCRdb keeps it, with only in-frame sequences that have V and J called. A part of the clones is gone; compared with another copy, unresolved V genes explain less than half, and the rest is unexplained. D and trimming were read from the DNA, whereas the V and J calls and clone size are those reported in that table. The sample table holds 140,000 to 150,000 clones, of which about 91% were seen once. 4.5% to 5.5% of the sample lies in the top ten. Separate from the approximately 700-subject first cohort, the validation cohort of about 110 subjects was the group to which the donors belonged.

Sequencing was carried out using PBMCs. The chain employs TRBV2 and TRBJ2-7; the D gene is possibly TRBD2, with 5 bases matching. This receptor was obtained from a man younger than 35 in good health and CMV-seropositive. DNA sequence: TGTGCCAGCAGAACGGGGTTGAGCTCCTACGAGCAGTACTTC. It translates as CASRTGLSSYEQYF.